This entry features one T cell receptor beta chain sequence. This entry belongs to a study of blood T cells in healthy people across ages. CDR1 ENHRY and CDR2 SYGVKD come from the germline V gene. The CDR3 runs 14 residues. V was cut by 4 bases and J by 6 bases, with 15 bases left in between. Alongside a J-beta primer mix, a sample-barcoded 5' primer served in a second PCR lasting roughly 7 to 11 cycles. In TCRdb, the 5' RACE reads were re-called with MiXCR into one record per CDR3 protein. The sample includes 800,000 to 950,000 distinct CDR3 sequences, about 27% of them seen just once. Roughly 10 milliliters was the volume of peripheral blood drawn from each donor. This same sample was also taken into another study, of T cells of mothers and their children.

This clonotype was sampled from a woman in her forties in good health. Sequenced: blood. The chain employs TRBV10-3 and TRBJ1-2, with D tentatively TRBD1 (5 bases). The CDR3 DNA follows: TGTGCCATCAGTGGTGGGGCAGGGTGGGATGGCTACACCTTC. This translates into CAISGGAGWDGYTF.